The following is a T cell receptor (beta chain) sequence with its context. What it binds is unknown. The primer mix had 60 Vbeta and 13 Jbeta primers. TCRdb keeps only in-frame clones here, not all; method: immunoSEQ multiplex PCR. The sample contains tens of thousands of clones, just under 70% of which appear only once. Unrecorded immune exposures were likely, despite nominal health at sampling. V was clipped by 2 bases and J by 3 bases; unmatched bases: 6. Per the germline V gene, CDR1 is MNHEY and CDR2 is SVGAGI. The CDR3 loop spans 15 amino acids. The sample belongs to a study of cytomegalovirus exposure and HLA in healthy donors. Study results and caveats: Most of the TCR beta V segments (in an earlier analysis) were productive either about 90% or about 30% of the time. Under in vitro conditions, a few CMV-associated chains were confirmed as specific for CMV antigens. HLA allele associations emerged for about 16,000 TCR beta sequences in a later analysis, at 0.05 false discovery rate.

The V gene is TRBV6-5, the J gene TRBJ1-2; 7 bases line up with TRBD1. The sequenced sample consisted of PBMCs. The sequence was obtained from a man aged 45 to 65 in good health and CMV-seronegative. CDR3 region: CASSYHRGRDYGYTF. DNA of the CDR3: TGTGCCAGCAGTTACCACAGGGGAAGGGACTATGGCTACACCTTC.